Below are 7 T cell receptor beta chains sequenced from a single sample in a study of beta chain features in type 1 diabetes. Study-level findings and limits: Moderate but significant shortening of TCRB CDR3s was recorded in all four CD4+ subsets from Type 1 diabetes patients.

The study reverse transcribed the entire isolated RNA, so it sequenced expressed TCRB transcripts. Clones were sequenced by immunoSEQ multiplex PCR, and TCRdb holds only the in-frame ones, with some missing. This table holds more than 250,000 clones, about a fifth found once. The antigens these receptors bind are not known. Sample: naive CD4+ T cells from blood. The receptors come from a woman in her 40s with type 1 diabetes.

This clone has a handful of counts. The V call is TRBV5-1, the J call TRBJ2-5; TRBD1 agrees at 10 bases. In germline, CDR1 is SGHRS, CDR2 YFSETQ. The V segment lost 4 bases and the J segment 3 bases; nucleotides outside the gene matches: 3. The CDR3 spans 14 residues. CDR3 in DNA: TGCGCCAGCAGCCCGGACAGGGGGGAAGAGACCCAGTACTTC. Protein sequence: CASSPDRGEETQYF.

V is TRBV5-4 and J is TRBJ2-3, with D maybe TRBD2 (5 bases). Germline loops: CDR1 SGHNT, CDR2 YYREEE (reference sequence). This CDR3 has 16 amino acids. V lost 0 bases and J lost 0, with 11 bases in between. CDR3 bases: TGTGCCAGCAGCTTGGGGGTCGGGGAAAGCACAGATACGCAGTATTTT. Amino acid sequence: CASSLGVGESTDTQYF.

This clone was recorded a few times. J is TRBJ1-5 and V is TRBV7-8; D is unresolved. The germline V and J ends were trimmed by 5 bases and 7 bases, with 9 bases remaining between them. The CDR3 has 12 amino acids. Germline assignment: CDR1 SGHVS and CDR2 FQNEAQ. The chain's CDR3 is CASSPNEQPQHF. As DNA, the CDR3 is TGTGCCAGCAGCCCTAATGAGCAGCCCCAGCATTTT.

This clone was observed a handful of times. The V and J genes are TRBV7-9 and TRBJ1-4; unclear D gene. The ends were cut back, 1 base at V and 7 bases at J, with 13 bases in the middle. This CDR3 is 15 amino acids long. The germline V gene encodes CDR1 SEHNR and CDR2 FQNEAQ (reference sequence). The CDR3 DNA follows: TGTGCCAGCAGCTTAGACGGCGGGTTCGGTGAAAAACTGTTTTTT. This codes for CASSLDGGFGEKLFF.

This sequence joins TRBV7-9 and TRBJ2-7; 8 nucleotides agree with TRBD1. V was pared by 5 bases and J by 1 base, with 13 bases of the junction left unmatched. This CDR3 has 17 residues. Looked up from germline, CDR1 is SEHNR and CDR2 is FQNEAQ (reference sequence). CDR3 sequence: CASSDRRAGTGSYEQYF. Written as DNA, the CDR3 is TGTGCCAGCAGCGATCGGAGGGCCGGGACAGGTTCCTACGAGCAGTACTTC.

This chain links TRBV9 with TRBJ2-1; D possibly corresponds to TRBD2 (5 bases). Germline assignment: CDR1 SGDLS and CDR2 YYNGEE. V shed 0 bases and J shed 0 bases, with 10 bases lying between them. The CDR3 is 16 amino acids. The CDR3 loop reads CASSVVEGSSYNEQFF. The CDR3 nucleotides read TGTGCCAGCAGCGTAGTCGAAGGGAGCTCCTACAATGAGCAGTTCTTC.

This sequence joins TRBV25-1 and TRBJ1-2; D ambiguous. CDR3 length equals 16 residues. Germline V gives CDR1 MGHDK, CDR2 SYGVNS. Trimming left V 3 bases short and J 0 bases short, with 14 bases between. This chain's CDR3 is CASSDPAGQANYGYTF. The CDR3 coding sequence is TGTGCCAGCAGTGACCCGGCAGGCCAAGCTAACTATGGCTACACCTTC.